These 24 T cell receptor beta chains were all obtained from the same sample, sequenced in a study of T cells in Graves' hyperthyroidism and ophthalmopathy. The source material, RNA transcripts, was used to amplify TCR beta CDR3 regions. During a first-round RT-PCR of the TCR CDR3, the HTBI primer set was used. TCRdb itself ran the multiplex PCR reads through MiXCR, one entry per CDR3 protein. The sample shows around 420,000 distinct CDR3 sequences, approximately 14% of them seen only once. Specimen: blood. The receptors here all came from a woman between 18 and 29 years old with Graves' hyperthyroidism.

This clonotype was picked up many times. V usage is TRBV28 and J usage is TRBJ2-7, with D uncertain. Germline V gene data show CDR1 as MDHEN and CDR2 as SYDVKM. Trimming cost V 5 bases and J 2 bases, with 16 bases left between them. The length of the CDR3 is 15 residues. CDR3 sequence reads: CASSTSGAQTYEQYF. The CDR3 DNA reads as TGTGCCAGCAGTACCTCAGGAGCGCAGACCTACGAGCAGTACTTC. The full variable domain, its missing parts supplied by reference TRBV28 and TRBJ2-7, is DVKVTQSSRYLVKRTGEKVFLECVQDMDHENMFWYRQDPGLGLRLIYFSYDVKMKEKGDIPEGYSVSREKKERFSLILESASTNQTSMYLCASSTSGAQTYEQYFGPGTRLTVT.

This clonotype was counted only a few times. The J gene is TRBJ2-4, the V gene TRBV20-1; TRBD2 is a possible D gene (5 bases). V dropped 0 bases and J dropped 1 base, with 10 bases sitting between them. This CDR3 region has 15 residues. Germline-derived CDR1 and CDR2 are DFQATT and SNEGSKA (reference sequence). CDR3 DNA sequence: TGCAGTGCTAGAGATCCGGGGAGTGCCAAAAACATTCAGTACTTC. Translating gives CSARDPGSAKNIQYF.

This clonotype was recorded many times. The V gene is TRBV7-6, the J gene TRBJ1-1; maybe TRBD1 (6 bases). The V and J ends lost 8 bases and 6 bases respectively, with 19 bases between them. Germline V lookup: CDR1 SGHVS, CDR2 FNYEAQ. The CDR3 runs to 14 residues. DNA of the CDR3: TGTGCCAGCTCTGACAGGCCTTCCTCCCCTGAAGCTTTCTTT. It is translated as CASSDRPSSPEAFF. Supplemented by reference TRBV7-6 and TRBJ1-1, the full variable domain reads GAGVSQSPRYKVTKRGQDVALRCDPISGHVSLYWYRQALGQGPEFLTYFNYEAQQDKSGLPNDRFSAERPEGSISTLTIQRTEQRDSAMYRCASSDRPSSPEAFFGQGTRLTVV.

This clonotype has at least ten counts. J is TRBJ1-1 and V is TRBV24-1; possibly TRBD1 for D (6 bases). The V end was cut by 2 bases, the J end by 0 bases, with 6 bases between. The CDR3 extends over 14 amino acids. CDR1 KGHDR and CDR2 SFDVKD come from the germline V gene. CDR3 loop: CATSDSGVNTEAFF. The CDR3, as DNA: TGTGCCACCAGTGATTCAGGGGTGAACACTGAAGCTTTCTTT.

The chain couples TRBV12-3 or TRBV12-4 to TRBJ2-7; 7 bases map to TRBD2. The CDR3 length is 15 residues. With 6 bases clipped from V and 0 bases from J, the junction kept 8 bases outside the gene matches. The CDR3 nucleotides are TGTGCCAGCAGCGGGACTACGAGGAGCTCCTACGAGCAGTACTTC. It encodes CASSGTTRSSYEQYF.

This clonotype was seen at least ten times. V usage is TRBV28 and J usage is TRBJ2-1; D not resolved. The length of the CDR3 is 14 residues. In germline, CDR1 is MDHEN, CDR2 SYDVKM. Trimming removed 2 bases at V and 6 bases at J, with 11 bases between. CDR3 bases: TGTGCCAGCAGTTTAAGTTTCGGAACCAATGAGCAGTTCTTC. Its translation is CASSLSFGTNEQFF.

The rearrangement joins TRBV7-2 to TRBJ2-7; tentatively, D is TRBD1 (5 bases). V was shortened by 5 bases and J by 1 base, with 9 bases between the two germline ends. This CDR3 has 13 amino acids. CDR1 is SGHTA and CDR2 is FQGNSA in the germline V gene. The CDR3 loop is CASSQTASYEQYF. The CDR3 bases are TGTGCCAGCAGCCAGACAGCTTCCTACGAGCAGTACTTC.

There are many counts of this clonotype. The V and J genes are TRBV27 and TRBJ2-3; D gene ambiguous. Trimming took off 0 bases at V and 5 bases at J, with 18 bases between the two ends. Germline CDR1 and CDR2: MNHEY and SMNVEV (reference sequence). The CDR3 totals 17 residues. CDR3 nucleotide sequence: TGTGCCAGCAGTTTATCGGGCGGCCCCTACATGGAAGATACGCAGTATTTT. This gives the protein CASSLSGGPYMEDTQYF.

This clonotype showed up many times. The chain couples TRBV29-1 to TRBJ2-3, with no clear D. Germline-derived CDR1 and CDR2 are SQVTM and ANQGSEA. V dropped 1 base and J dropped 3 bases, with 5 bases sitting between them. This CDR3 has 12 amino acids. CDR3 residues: CSVEALTDTQYF. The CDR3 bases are TGCAGCGTTGAAGCGCTAACAGATACGCAGTATTTT.

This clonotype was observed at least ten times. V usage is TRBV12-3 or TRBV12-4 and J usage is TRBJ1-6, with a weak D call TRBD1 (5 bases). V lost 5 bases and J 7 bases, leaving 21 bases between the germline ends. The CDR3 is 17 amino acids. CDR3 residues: CASSPSLWGTRNSPLHF. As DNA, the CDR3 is TGTGCCAGCAGTCCTTCCCTTTGGGGGACCCGAAATTCACCCCTCCACTTT.

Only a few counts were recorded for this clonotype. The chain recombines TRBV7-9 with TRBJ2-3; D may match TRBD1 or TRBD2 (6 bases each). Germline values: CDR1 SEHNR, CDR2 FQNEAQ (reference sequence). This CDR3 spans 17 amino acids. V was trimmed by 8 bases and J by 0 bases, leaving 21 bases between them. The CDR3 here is CASSSGRGLDSTDTQYF. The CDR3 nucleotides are TGTGCCAGCTCCTCTGGCAGGGGACTGGATAGCACAGATACGCAGTATTTT.

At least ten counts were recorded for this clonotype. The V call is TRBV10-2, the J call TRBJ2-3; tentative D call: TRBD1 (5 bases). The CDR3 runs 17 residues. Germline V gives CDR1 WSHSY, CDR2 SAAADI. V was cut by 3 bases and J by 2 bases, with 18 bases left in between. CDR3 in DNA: TGCGCCAGCAGTGAATGGCGCAGACAGAAGCACACAGATACGCAGTATTTT. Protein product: CASSEWRRQKHTDTQYF.

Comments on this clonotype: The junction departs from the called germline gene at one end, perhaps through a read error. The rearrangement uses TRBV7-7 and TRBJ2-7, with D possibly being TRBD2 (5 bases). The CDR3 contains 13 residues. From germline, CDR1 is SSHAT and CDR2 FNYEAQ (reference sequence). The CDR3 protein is CASSPGLALEQYF. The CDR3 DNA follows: TGTGCTAGCAGCCCGGGATTAGCGCTCGAGCAGTACTTC. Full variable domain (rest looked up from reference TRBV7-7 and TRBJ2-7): GAGVSQSPRYKVTKRGQDVTLRCDPISSHATLYWYQQALGQGPEFLTYFNYEAQPDKSGLPSDRFSAERPEGSISTLTIQRTEQRDSAMYRCASSPGLALEQYFGPGTRLTVT.

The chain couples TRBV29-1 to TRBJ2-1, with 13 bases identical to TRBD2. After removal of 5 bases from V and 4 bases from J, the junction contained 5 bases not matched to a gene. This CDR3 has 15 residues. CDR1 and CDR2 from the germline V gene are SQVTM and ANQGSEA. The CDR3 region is CSVMTSGGPYNEQFF. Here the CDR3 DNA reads TGCAGCGTTATGACTAGCGGGGGGCCTTACAATGAGCAGTTCTTC.

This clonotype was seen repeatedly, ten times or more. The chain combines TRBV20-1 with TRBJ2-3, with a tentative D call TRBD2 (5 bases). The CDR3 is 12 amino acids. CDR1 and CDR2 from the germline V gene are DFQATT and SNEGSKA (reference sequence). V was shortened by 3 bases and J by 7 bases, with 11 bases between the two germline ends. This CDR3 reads CSASIGDYTQYF. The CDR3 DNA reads TGCAGTGCTAGTATCGGGGATTATACGCAGTATTTT.

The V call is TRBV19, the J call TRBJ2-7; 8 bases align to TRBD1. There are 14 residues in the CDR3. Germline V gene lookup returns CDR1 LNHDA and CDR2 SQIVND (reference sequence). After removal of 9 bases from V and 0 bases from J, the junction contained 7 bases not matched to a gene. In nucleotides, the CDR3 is TGTGCCAGCGGTGGGACAGGCGACTCCTACGAGCAGTACTTC. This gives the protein CASGGTGDSYEQYF.

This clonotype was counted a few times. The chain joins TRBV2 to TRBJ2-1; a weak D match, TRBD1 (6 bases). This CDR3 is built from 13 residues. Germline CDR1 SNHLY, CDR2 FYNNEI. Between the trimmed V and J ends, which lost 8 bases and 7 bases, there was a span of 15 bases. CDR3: CASAKQGVNEQFF. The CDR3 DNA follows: TGTGCCAGCGCCAAACAGGGTGTAAATGAGCAGTTCTTC.

The CDR3 DNA is TGCAGCACAGATGGCTACACCTTC. Amino acids: CSTDGYTF. The rearrangement joins TRBV20-1 to TRBJ1-2; no clear D gene. The CDR3 covers 8 residues. From germline, CDR1 is DFQATT and CDR2 SNEGSKA (reference sequence).

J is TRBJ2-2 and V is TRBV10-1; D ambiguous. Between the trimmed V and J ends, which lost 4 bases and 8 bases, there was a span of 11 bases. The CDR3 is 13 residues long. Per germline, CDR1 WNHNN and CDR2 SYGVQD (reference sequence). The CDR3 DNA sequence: TGCGCCAGCAGTGCCCATGAGTTAGGGGAGCTGTTTTTT. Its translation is CASSAHELGELFF.

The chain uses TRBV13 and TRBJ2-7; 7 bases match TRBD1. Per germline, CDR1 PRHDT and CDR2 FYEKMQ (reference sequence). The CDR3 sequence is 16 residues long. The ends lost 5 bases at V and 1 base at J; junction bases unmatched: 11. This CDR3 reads CASSADRSSLSYEQYF. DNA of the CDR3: TGTGCCAGCAGCGCGGACAGGAGTTCACTTTCCTACGAGCAGTACTTC.

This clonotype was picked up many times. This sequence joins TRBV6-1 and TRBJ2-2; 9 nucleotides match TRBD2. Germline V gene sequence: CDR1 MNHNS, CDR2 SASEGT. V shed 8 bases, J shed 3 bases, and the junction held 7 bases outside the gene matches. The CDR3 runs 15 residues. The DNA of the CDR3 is TGTGCCAGCGCTAGCGGGATTATGGACACCGGGGAGCTGTTTTTT. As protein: CASASGIMDTGELFF.

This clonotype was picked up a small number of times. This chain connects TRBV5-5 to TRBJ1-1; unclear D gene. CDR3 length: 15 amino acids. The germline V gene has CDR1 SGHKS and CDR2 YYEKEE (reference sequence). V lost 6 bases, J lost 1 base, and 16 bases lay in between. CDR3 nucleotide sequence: TGTGCCAGCATGCCCATGTCCGGCTCGAACACTGAAGCTTTCTTT. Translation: CASMPMSGSNTEAFF. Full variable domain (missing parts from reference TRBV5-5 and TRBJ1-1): DAGVTQSPTHLIKTRGQQVTLRCSPISGHKSVSWYQQVLGQGPQFIFQYYEKEERGRGNFPDRFSARQFPNYSSELNVNALLLGDSALYLCASMPMSGSNTEAFFGQGTRLTVV.

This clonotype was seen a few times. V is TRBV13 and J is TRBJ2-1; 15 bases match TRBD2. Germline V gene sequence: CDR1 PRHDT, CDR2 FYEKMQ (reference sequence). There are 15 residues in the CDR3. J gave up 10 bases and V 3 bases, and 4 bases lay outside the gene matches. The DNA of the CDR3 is TGTGCCAGCAGCTTCCTCGGGACTAGCGGGGGGGAGCAGTTCTTC. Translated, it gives CASSFLGTSGGEQFF.

This chain's CDR3 is CSARKGAHTGELFF. CDR3 nucleotide sequence: TGCAGTGCTAGAAAGGGGGCCCACACCGGGGAGCTGTTTTTT. The chain carries TRBV20-1 and TRBJ2-2; TRBD1 matches at 7 bases. Germline V lookup: CDR1 DFQATT, CDR2 SNEGSKA (reference sequence). V was clipped by 2 bases and J by 3 bases; unmatched bases: 3. CDR3 size: 14 residues.